This T cell receptor (beta chain) was found in a study of blood T cell repertoires in COVID-19. About the study: The United States, Italy and Spain were the sources of the acute and convalescent COVID-19 samples.

There are 12 residues in the CDR3. V lost 4 bases and J lost 4, with 7 bases in between. The germline CDR1 and CDR2 sequences are SEHNR and FQNEAQ (reference sequence). In the authors' methods: Scientists estimated how many nucleated cells there were by amplifying reference gene primers. Produced via immunoSEQ multiplex PCR; TCRdb's table is partial and in-frame only. Clone size and V and J calls were adopted from that table, with D and trimming inferred from the DNA. Counted here are a few hundred thousand clones, approximately 86% occurring once; the ten biggest clones make up roughly 9.8%. Sequenced material: peripheral blood. The V and J genes are TRBV7-9 and TRBJ1-1; D is uncertain. The origin of this receptor is a man aged 40-49 years who had recovered from COVID-19. DNA of the CDR3: TGTGCCAGCAGCTCGGGGTCCACTGAAGCTTTCTTT. Translated: CASSSGSTEAFF.